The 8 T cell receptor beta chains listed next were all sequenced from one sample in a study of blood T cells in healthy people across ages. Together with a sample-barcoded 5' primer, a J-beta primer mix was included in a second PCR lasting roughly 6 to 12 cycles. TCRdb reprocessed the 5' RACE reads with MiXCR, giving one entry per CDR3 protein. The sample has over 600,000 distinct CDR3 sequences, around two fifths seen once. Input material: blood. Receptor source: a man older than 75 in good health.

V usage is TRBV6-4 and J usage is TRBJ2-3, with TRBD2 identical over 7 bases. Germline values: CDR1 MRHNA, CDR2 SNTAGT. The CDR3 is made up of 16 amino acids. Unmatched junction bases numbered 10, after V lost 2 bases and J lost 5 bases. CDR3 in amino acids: CASSDAERGPVDTQYF. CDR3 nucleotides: TGTGCCAGCAGTGACGCCGAGCGGGGTCCCGTAGATACGCAGTATTTT.

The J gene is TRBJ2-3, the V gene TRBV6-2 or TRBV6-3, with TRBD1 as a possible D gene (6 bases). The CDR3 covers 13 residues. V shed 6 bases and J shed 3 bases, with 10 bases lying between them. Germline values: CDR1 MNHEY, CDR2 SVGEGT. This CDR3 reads CASSHRETDTQYF. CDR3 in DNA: TGTGCCAGCAGCCACAGGGAAACAGATACGCAGTATTTT.

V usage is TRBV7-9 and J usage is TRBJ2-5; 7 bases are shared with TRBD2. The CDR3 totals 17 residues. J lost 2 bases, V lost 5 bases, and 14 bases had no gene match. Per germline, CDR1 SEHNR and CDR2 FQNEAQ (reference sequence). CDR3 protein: CASSRGGGGRIQETQYF. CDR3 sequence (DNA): TGTGCCAGCAGCCGAGGCGGGGGTGGCAGGATACAAGAGACCCAGTACTTC.

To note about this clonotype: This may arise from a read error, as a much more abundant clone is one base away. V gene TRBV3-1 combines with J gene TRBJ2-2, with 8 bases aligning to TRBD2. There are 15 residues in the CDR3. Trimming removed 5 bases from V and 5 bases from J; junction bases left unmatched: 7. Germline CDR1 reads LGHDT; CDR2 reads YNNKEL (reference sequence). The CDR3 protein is CASSSGGARTGELFF. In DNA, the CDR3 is TGTGCCAGCAGCTCCGGGGGGGCAAGGACCGGGGAGCTGTTTTTT.

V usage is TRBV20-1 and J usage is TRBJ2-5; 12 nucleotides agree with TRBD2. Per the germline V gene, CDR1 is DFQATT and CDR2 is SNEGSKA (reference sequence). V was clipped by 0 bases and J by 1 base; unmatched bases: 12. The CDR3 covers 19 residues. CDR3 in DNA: TGCAGTGCTAGAGAATTTTCTAGCGGGGGGGTCTCAACCCAAGAGACCCAGTACTTC. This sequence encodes CSAREFSSGGVSTQETQYF.

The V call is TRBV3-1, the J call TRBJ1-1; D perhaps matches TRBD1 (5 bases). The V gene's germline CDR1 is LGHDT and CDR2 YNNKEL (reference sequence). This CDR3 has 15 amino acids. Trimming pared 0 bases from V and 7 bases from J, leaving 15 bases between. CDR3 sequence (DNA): TGTGCCAGCAGCCAAGAACCGGGGGTAGTGGGTGAAGCTTTCTTT. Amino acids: CASSQEPGVVGEAFF.

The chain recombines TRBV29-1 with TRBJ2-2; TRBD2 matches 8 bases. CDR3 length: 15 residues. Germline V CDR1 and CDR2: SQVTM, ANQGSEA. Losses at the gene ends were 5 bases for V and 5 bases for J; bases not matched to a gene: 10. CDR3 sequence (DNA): TGCAGCGTTTCCAAAGCGGGAGTCGGAACCGGGGAGCTGTTTTTT. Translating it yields CSVSKAGVGTGELFF.

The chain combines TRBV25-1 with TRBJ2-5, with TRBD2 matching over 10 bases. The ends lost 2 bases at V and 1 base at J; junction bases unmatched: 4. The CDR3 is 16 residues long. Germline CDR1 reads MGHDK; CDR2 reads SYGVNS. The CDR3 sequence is CASSEGRTSGQETQYF. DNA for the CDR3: TGTGCCAGCAGTGAAGGAAGGACTAGCGGCCAAGAGACCCAGTACTTC.